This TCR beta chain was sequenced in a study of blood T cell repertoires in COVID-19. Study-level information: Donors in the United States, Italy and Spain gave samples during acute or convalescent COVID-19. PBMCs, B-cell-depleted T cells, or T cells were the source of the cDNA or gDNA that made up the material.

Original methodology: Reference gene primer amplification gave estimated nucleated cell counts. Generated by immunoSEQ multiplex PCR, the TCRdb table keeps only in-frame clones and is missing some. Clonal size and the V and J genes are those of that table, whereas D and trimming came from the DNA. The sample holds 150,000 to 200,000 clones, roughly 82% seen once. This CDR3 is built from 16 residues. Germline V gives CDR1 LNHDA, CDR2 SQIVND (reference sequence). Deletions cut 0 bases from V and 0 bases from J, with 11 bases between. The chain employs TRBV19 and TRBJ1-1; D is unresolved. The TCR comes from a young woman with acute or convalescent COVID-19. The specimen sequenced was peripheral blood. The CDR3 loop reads CASSIDRGSMNTEAFF. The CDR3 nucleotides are TGTGCCAGTAGTATAGATCGAGGGTCCATGAACACTGAAGCTTTCTTT.